This entry lists 7 T cell receptor beta chains sequenced from one sample in a study of control samples from healthy donors and cancer patients. Sequencing used immunoSEQ multiplex PCR; TCRdb keeps in-frame clones, though not all of them. The table lists around 64,000 clones, about 92% of them singletons. Material for sequencing was PBMCs. The receptors originated from a man in his sixties with colorectal cancer.

The V and J genes are TRBV4-3 and TRBJ2-1, with 9 nucleotides matching TRBD2. Germline trimming cut 2 bases from V and 12 bases from J; bases unmatched to any gene: 11. Germline CDR1 is LGHNA and CDR2 is YSLEER. This CDR3 has 15 residues. In DNA form, the CDR3 reads TGCGCCAGCAGCCAAAGCGGCGGGGGGGCGTTCCGGCAGTTCTTC. This encodes CASSQSGGGAFRQFF.

J is TRBJ2-7 and V is TRBV6-5, with 9 nucleotides matching TRBD2. J was trimmed by 5 bases and V by 6 bases; bases with no gene match: 11. CDR3 length: 15 residues. CDR1 is MNHEY, CDR2 SVGAGI, per germline. This CDR3 reads CASSPTGGGANEQYF. Written as DNA, the CDR3 is TGTGCCAGCAGCCCGACTGGCGGGGGGGCTAACGAGCAGTACTTC.

V usage is TRBV9 and J usage is TRBJ2-7, with D unresolved. V was cut by 0 bases and J by 0 bases, with 7 bases left in between. Germline CDR1 and CDR2: SGDLS and YYNGEE. This CDR3 spans 14 amino acids. CDR3 in amino acids: CASSVGAGSYEQYF. In nucleotides, the CDR3 is TGTGCCAGCAGCGTAGGGGCAGGCTCCTACGAGCAGTACTTC. The entire variable domain, with the rest obtained from reference TRBV9 and TRBJ2-7, is as follows: DSGVTQTPKHLITATGQRVTLRCSPRSGDLSVYWYQQSLDQGLQFLIQYYNGEERAKGNILERFSAQQFPDLHSELNLSSLELGDSALYFCASSVGAGSYEQYFGPGTRLTVT.

The chain carries TRBV24-1 and TRBJ1-5; D is perhaps TRBD1 (5 bases). The germline V gene has CDR1 KGHDR and CDR2 SFDVKD. The CDR3 is made up of 12 amino acids. The V gene lost 9 bases and the J gene lost 7 bases, with 12 bases spanning the gap. CDR3 in DNA: TGTGCCACCTCGGGGGGAGGCCAGCCCCAGCATTTT. Its translation: CATSGGGQPQHF.

V is TRBV12-3 or TRBV12-4 and J is TRBJ2-7, with D uncertain. V shed 0 bases and J shed 3 bases, with 3 bases lying between them. This CDR3 comprises 12 residues. The CDR3 region is CASSLARYEQYF. The CDR3 DNA sequence: TGTGCCAGCAGTTTAGCCCGCTACGAGCAGTACTTC.

V gene TRBV5-6 combines with J gene TRBJ1-5; 8 nucleotides match TRBD1. CDR3 length: 13 amino acids. With V trimmed by 0 bases and J by 7 bases, 0 bases remained unmatched. Germline CDR1 and CDR2: SGHDT and YYEEEE. The CDR3: CASSLAGGQPQHF. In nucleotides, the CDR3 is TGTGCCAGCAGCTTGGCAGGGGGCCAGCCCCAGCATTTT.

CDR3 sequence reads: CASSYRDRQYF. The CDR3, as DNA: TGTGCCAGCAGTTATAGGGACAGACAGTACTTC. The gene calls are TRBV6-5 and TRBJ2-4, with 7 bases identical to TRBD1. The CDR3 extends over 11 amino acids. V gave up 3 bases and J gave up 13 bases; unmatched junction bases: 3. Germline V CDR1 and CDR2: MNHEY, SVGAGI.